A single sample is the source of the 29 T cell receptor beta chains below, sequenced in a study of cytomegalovirus exposure and HLA in healthy donors. PCR was performed using 60 Vbeta and 13 Jbeta primers. Sequencing was performed with immunoSEQ multiplex PCR; in TCRdb, only in-frame clones are kept and a portion is missing. The sample shows roughly 56,000 clones, 70% to 90% of them seen only once. The sequencing sample was made of PBMCs. These receptors all come from a man between 18 and 35 years old in good health and CMV-seronegative.

This clone was counted a few times. The chain has TRBV6-5 and TRBJ2-1; 7 positions agree with TRBD1. The CDR3 totals 14 residues. The V gene's germline CDR1 is MNHEY and CDR2 SVGAGI. V gave up 6 bases and J gave up 6 bases; unmatched junction bases: 8. The CDR3 reads CASSWDRDSNEQFF. In DNA, the CDR3 is TGTGCCAGCAGCTGGGACCGGGACAGCAATGAGCAGTTCTTC.

The chain is built from TRBV5-4 and TRBJ2-1, with 12 bases identical to TRBD2. This CDR3 has 16 residues. CDR1 and CDR2 (germline): SGHNT, YYREEE (reference sequence). With 4 bases clipped from V and 2 bases from J, the junction kept 4 bases outside the gene matches. The CDR3 loop reads CASSPRTSGTYNEQFF. DNA for the CDR3: TGTGCCAGCAGCCCTCGGACTAGCGGGACCTACAATGAGCAGTTCTTC.

The gene calls are TRBV30 and TRBJ1-5; a possible D gene is TRBD1 (5 bases). CDR1 and CDR2 (germline): GTSNPN, SVGIG (reference sequence). The CDR3 is 14 residues long. Trimming stripped 0 bases from V and 2 bases from J, with 8 bases between. CDR3 coding DNA: TGTGCCTGGAGTGTAGGAGGGGGCAATCAGCCCCAGCATTTT. Encoded protein: CAWSVGGGNQPQHF.

This rearrangement joins TRBV11-2 to TRBJ1-3; weak D call: TRBD1 (5 bases). The germline gives CDR1 SGHAT, CDR2 FQNNGV. This CDR3 is 15 amino acids long. V was cut by 4 bases and J by 10 bases, with 20 bases left in between. CDR3 DNA sequence: TGTGCCAGCAGCTCACCAAGGACATTCCAAGAAACCATATATTTT. Translating gives CASSSPRTFQETIYF.

The rearrangement uses TRBV25-1 and TRBJ2-2; tentatively, D is TRBD1 (5 bases). The ends were cut back, 3 bases at V and 3 bases at J, with 11 bases in the middle. The CDR3 has 15 residues. Germline CDR1 reads MGHDK; CDR2 reads SYGVNS. The CDR3 region is CASSDHRQYTGELFF. DNA for the CDR3: TGTGCCAGCAGTGATCATCGACAGTACACCGGGGAGCTGTTTTTT. The whole variable domain, remainder taken from reference TRBV25-1 and TRBJ2-2, is EADIYQTPRYLVIGTGKKITLECSQTMGHDKMYWYQQDPGMELHLIHYSYGVNSTEKGDLSSESTVSRIRTEHFPLTLESARPSHTSQYLCASSDHRQYTGELFFGEGSRLTVL.

The chain employs TRBV7-9 and TRBJ1-4; D ambiguous. The CDR3 has 14 amino acids. Trimming took off 3 bases at V and 5 bases at J, with 10 bases between the two ends. The germline CDR1 and CDR2 sequences are SEHNR and FQNEAQ (reference sequence). CDR3 DNA: TGTGCCAGCAGCTTGTTCGACGGGAATGAAAAACTGTTTTTT. It yields the protein CASSLFDGNEKLFF.

This sequence joins TRBV4-1 and TRBJ1-5; a weak D match, TRBD1 (5 bases). Per germline, CDR1 MGHRA and CDR2 YSYEKL. The CDR3 loop spans 16 amino acids. V was shortened by 6 bases and J by 0 bases, with 15 bases between the two germline ends. Written as DNA, the CDR3 is TGCGCCAGCAGTACAAACCACGACAGTAGCAATCAGCCCCAGCATTTT. Translation: CASSTNHDSSNQPQHF.

This chain uses TRBV29-1 with TRBJ1-2; TRBD1 agrees at 10 bases. The CDR3 consists of 14 residues. V lost 6 bases and J lost 3; bases outside the gene matches: 7. The germline CDR1 and CDR2 sequences are SQVTM and ANQGSEA. CDR3 sequence: CSVLKDRGDYGYTF. CDR3 nucleotides: TGCAGCGTACTCAAGGACAGGGGGGACTATGGCTACACCTTC.

The genes are TRBV19 and TRBJ2-5; D remains ambiguous. The germline gives CDR1 LNHDA, CDR2 SQIVND (reference sequence). This CDR3 contains 14 residues. Trimming shortened V by 8 bases and J by 2 bases, and 15 bases separated the two germline ends. The CDR3 loop reads CASSTLARQETQYF. Written as DNA, the CDR3 is TGTGCCAGTTCGACCCTGGCTAGACAAGAGACCCAGTACTTC.

This clone has only one observation. The V call is TRBV15, the J call TRBJ2-1; 8 bases are shared with TRBD1. Losses at the gene ends were 3 bases for V and 7 bases for J; bases not matched to a gene: 8. Germline CDR1 and CDR2: LNHNV and YYDKDF (reference sequence). The CDR3 has 15 residues. CDR3 loop: CATSSFDRGSNEQFF. The DNA of the CDR3 is TGTGCCACCAGCAGCTTCGACAGGGGATCAAATGAGCAGTTCTTC. Supplemented by reference TRBV15 and TRBJ2-1, the full variable domain reads DAMVIQNPRYQVTQFGKPVTLSCSQTLNHNVMYWYQQKSSQAPKLLFHYYDKDFNNEADTPDNFQSRRPNTSFCFLDIRSPGLGDTAMYLCATSSFDRGSNEQFFGPGTRLTVL.

This chain joins TRBV21-1 and TRBJ1-5; TRBD1 is taken as the D call from the table, unchecked against the DNA. TRBV21-1 constitutes a pseudogene. CDR3 length equals 13 residues. The DNA for the CDR3 is TGTGCCCCTGGACAGGGGCGTCCTCAGCCCCAGCATTTT. It yields the protein CAPGQGRPQPQHF.

This clone was observed once. This chain connects TRBV6-5 to TRBJ1-4; 8 bases align to TRBD1. The ends lost 6 bases at V and 5 bases at J; junction bases unmatched: 5. The CDR3 runs 14 residues. Germline values: CDR1 MNHEY, CDR2 SVGAGI. The CDR3 DNA reads TGTGCCAGCAGCGACGACAGGGGAAATGAAAAACTGTTTTTT. Amino acids: CASSDDRGNEKLFF.

Points on this clone: At one end the junction does not follow the germline gene, possibly because of a read error. The same CDR3 arises from other DNA sequences in this sample as well. This chain joins TRBV25-1 and TRBJ1-1, with D maybe TRBD1 (5 bases). Germline V gene data show CDR1 as MGHDK and CDR2 as SYGVNS. The CDR3 is 15 amino acids. CDR3 DNA: TGTGCTAGCAGTAAAACAGGACCCTCGCGAACTGAAGCTTTCTTT. Its protein product is CASSKTGPSRTEAFF.

CDR3 amino acids: CASSAGGNEQFF. The CDR3 region has the DNA TGTGCCAGCTCAGCCGGGGGCAATGAGCAGTTCTTC. V usage is TRBV18 and J usage is TRBJ2-1; D is perhaps TRBD2 (6 bases). CDR1 is KGHSH, CDR2 LQKENI, per germline. V was pared by 5 bases and J by 6 bases, with 8 bases between. This CDR3 contains 12 residues.

The chain is built from TRBV4-1 and TRBJ1-2; weak D call: TRBD1 (5 bases). V was clipped by 2 bases and J by 8 bases, with 15 bases between them. CDR1 and CDR2 from the germline V gene are MGHRA and YSYEKL. This CDR3 comprises 14 residues. CDR3 region: CASSQTGEAMGYTF. CDR3 DNA sequence: TGCGCCAGCAGCCAAACGGGGGAAGCCATGGGCTACACCTTC.

This clone was seen a few times. The chain has TRBV5-1 and TRBJ2-2; tentative D call: TRBD1 (6 bases). CDR1 SGHRS and CDR2 YFSETQ come from the germline V gene. The V end lost 4 bases, the J end lost 4 bases, and 14 bases lay between the germline ends. The CDR3 loop spans 15 amino acids. Here the CDR3 reads CASSEKTGSTGELFF. The CDR3 DNA follows: TGCGCCAGCAGCGAAAAAACAGGGTCCACCGGGGAGCTGTTTTTT.

The rearrangement uses TRBV6-5 and TRBJ1-6, with D possibly TRBD1 on 6 matching bases. CDR3 length equals 14 residues. The germline V and J ends were trimmed by 6 bases and 7 bases, with 13 bases remaining between them. CDR1 is MNHEY and CDR2 is SVGAGI in the germline V gene. The chain's CDR3 is CASRPGVGNSPLHF. The CDR3 DNA is TGTGCCAGCAGGCCAGGGGTTGGCAATTCACCCCTCCACTTT.

The V and J genes are TRBV5-4 and TRBJ2-3; 11 bases align to TRBD2. With V trimmed by 9 bases and J by 5 bases, 8 bases remained unmatched. Germline V gene sequence: CDR1 SGHNT, CDR2 YYREEE (reference sequence). The CDR3 spans 14 residues. The CDR3 spells CATGTSGAVDTQYF. In DNA form, the CDR3 reads TGTGCCACCGGGACTAGCGGCGCCGTAGATACGCAGTATTTT.

The gene calls are TRBV19 and TRBJ1-5, with a weak D call TRBD1 (5 bases). Germline assignment: CDR1 LNHDA and CDR2 SQIVND (reference sequence). The CDR3 sequence is 13 residues long. V was shortened by 6 bases and J by 7 bases, with 13 bases between the two germline ends. Here the CDR3 DNA reads TGTGCCAGTAGCTCCTGGGGGGACCAGCCCCAGCATTTT. Its protein product is CASSSWGDQPQHF.

This chain uses TRBV7-9 with TRBJ1-5; D is possibly TRBD1 (5 bases). V lost 5 bases, J lost 5 bases, and 13 bases lay in between. CDR3 length equals 14 residues. CDR1 and CDR2 (germline): SEHNR, FQNEAQ (reference sequence). CDR3 in amino acids: CASSVGAGDQPQHF. The DNA of the CDR3 is TGTGCCAGCAGCGTAGGGGCCGGGGATCAGCCCCAGCATTTT.

The J gene is TRBJ2-1, the V gene TRBV4-1; 10 bases map to TRBD2. Germline loops: CDR1 MGHRA, CDR2 YSYEKL. The CDR3 consists of 18 residues. Losses at the gene ends were 1 base for V and 7 bases for J; bases not matched to a gene: 13. CDR3 DNA sequence: TGCGCCAGCAGCCAAGTGGATCTGGGGCTAGCGGGGGTGAATGAGCAGTTCTTC. It translates to CASSQVDLGLAGVNEQFF.

This chain connects TRBV28 to TRBJ1-4, with 8 bases matching TRBD1. The length of the CDR3 is 14 residues. Germline CDR1 MDHEN, CDR2 SYDVKM. The ends lost 7 bases at V and 9 bases at J; junction bases unmatched: 10. The CDR3 loop reads CASKVGQAHQKLFF. For the CDR3, the DNA is TGTGCCAGCAAGGTGGGACAGGCGCACCAAAAACTGTTTTTT.

The V call is TRBV6-1, the J call TRBJ1-6; 8 bases match TRBD1. V gave up 1 base and J gave up 10 bases; unmatched junction bases: 6. CDR1 is MNHNS and CDR2 is SASEGT in the germline V gene. The CDR3 has 15 amino acids. The CDR3 spells CASSEVDRVGSPLHF. In nucleotides, the CDR3 is TGTGCCAGCAGTGAAGTGGACAGGGTAGGGTCACCCCTCCACTTT.

The V gene is TRBV7-6, the J gene TRBJ1-1; a possible D gene is TRBD1 (6 bases). The germline gives CDR1 SGHVS, CDR2 FNYEAQ. The length of the CDR3 is 11 residues. Trimming pared 6 bases from V and 11 bases from J, leaving 13 bases between. CDR3 nucleotide sequence: TGTGCCAGCAGTAACACAGGGTCCGCTTTCTTT. It is translated as CASSNTGSAFF.

The genes are TRBV2 and TRBJ1-5, with no clear D. The germline V gene encodes CDR1 SNHLY and CDR2 FYNNEI. This CDR3 is built from 12 residues. V was clipped by 7 bases and J by 4 bases, with 8 bases between them. In DNA form, the CDR3 reads TGTGCCAGCACTAATGAGAATCAGCCCCAGCATTTT. Its translation: CASTNENQPQHF.

The V call is TRBV5-6, the J call TRBJ2-2, with D perhaps matching TRBD2 (6 bases). Germline CDR1 is SGHDT and CDR2 is YYEEEE. Trimming took 6 bases from V and 6 from J, leaving 21 bases between them. This CDR3 spans 16 amino acids. The CDR3 DNA is TGTGCCAGCACCTCTCGTCGGGGGTGGGCCCCCGGGGAGCTGTTTTTT. As protein: CASTSRRGWAPGELFF.

The CDR3: CATSGGGSSYEQYF. CDR3 nucleotides: TGTGCCACCAGCGGGGGCGGGAGCTCCTACGAGCAGTACTTC. The rearrangement joins TRBV15 to TRBJ2-7; D is possibly TRBD2 (7 bases). The CDR3 length is 14 residues. Trimming removed 5 bases at V and 0 bases at J, with 11 bases between. The germline V gene has CDR1 LNHNV and CDR2 YYDKDF (reference sequence).

The chain carries TRBV19 and TRBJ1-6; a weak D match, TRBD1 (6 bases). The CDR3 runs 14 residues. Germline CDR1 LNHDA, CDR2 SQIVND (reference sequence). Trimming took off 11 bases at V and 6 bases at J, with 17 bases between the two ends. The CDR3 protein is CASIDRPTNSPLHF. Here the CDR3 DNA reads TGTGCCTCAATAGACAGGCCGACTAATTCACCCCTCCACTTT.

The genes are TRBV6-1 and TRBJ2-7; a weak D match, TRBD1 (5 bases). The V end was cut by 1 base, the J end by 5 bases, with 9 bases between. The CDR3 extends over 13 amino acids. From germline, CDR1 is MNHNS and CDR2 SASEGT. CDR3: CASSEGLGDEQYF. The CDR3 DNA sequence: TGTGCCAGCAGTGAAGGGCTAGGGGACGAGCAGTACTTC.